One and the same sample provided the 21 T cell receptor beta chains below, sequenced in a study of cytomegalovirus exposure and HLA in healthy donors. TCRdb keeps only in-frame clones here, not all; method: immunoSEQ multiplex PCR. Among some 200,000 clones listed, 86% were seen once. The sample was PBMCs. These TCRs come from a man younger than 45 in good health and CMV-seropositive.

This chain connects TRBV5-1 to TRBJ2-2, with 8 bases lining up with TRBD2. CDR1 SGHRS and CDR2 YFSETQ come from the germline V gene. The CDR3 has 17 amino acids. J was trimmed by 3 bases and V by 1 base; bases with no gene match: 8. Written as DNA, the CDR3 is TGCGCCAGCAGCTTGAGGAGCGGGAGTATGGACACCGGGGAGCTGTTTTTT. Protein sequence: CASSLRSGSMDTGELFF.

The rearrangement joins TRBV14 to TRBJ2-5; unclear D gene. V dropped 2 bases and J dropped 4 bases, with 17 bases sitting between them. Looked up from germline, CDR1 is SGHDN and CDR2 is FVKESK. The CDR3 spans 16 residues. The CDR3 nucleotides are TGTGCCAGCAGCCAAAGAAACAGTCCGTCTCGAGAGACCCAGTACTTC. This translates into CASSQRNSPSRETQYF.

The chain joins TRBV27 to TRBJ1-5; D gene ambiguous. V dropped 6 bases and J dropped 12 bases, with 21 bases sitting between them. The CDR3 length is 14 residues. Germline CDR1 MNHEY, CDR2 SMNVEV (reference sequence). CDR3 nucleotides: TGTGCCAGCAGCCCTGGGGAGTCCCGACGGGACCAGCATTTT. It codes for CASSPGESRRDQHF.

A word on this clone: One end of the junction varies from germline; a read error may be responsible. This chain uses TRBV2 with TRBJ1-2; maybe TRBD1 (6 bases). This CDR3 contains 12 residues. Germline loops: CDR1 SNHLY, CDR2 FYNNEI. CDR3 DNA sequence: TGTGCCAACAGTGTTGGACAGTATGGCTACACCTTC. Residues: CANSVGQYGYTF.

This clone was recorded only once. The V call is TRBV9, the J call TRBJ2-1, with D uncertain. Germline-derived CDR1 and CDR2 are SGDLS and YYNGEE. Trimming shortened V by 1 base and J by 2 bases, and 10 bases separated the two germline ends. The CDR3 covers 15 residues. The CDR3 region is CASSVSGRTYNEQFF. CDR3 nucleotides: TGTGCCAGCAGCGTATCAGGACGCACCTACAATGAGCAGTTCTTC.

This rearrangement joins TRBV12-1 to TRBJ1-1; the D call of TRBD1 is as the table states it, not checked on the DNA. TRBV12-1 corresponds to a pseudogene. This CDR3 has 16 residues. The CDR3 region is CASSSGQGVMNTEAFF. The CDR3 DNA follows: TGTGCCAGCAGCTCCGGACAGGGGGTCATGAACACTGAAGCTTTCTTT.

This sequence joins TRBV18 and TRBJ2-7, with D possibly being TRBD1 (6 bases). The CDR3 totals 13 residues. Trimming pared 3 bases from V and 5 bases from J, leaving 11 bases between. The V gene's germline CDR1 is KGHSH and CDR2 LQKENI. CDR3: CASSPTGINEQYF. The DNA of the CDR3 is TGTGCCAGCTCACCCACAGGGATCAACGAGCAGTACTTC.

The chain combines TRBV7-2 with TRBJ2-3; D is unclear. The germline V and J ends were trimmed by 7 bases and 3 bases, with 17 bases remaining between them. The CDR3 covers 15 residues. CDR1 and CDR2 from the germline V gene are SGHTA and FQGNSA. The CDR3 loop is CASTESYLTTDTQYF. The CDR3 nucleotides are TGTGCCAGCACCGAAAGTTACTTGACGACAGATACGCAGTATTTT.

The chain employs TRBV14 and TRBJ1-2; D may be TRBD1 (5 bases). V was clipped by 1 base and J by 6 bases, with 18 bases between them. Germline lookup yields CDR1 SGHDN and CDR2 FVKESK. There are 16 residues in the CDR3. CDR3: CASSQVGGAEYHGYTF. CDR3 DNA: TGTGCCAGCAGCCAAGTAGGAGGGGCCGAGTACCATGGCTACACCTTC.

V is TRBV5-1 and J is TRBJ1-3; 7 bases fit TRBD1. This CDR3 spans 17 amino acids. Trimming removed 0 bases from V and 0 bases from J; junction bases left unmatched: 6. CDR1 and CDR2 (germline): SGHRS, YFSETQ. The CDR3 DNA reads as TGCGCCAGCAGCTTGGCCGCGGGACAGAACTCTGGAAACACCATATATTTT. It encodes CASSLAAGQNSGNTIYF.

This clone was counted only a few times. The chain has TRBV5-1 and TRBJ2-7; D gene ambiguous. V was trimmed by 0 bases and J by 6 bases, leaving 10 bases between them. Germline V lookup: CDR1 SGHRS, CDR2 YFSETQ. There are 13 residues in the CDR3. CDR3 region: CASSLEVRLEQYF. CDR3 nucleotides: TGCGCCAGCAGCTTGGAGGTCAGGCTCGAGCAGTACTTC.

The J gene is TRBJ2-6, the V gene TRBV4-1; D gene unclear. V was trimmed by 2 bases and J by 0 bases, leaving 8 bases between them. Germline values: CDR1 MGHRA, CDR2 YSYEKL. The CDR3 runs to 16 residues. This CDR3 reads CASSQNMFSGANVLTF. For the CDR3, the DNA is TGCGCCAGCAGCCAAAATATGTTCTCTGGGGCCAACGTCCTGACTTTC.

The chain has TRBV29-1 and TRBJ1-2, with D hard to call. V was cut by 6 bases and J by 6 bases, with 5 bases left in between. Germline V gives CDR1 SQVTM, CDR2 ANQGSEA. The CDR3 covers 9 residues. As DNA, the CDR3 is TGCAGCGTGACGGATGGCTACACCTTC. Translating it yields CSVTDGYTF.

The CDR3 DNA sequence: TGTGCCGTCGCCGGGACAGGGAACGGGTACGAGCAGTACTTC. It encodes CAVAGTGNGYEQYF. This sequence joins TRBV27 and TRBJ2-7; 9 bases line up with TRBD1. Trimming cost V 11 bases and J 4 bases; bases outside gene matches: 12. The V gene's germline CDR1 is MNHEY and CDR2 SMNVEV (reference sequence). The CDR3 has 14 amino acids.

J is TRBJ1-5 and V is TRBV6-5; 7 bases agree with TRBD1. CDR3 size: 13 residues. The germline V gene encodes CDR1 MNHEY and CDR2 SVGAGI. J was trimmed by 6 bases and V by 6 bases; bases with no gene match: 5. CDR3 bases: TGTGCCAGCAGCTTCAGGGGGGGTCAGCCCCAGCATTTT. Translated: CASSFRGGQPQHF.

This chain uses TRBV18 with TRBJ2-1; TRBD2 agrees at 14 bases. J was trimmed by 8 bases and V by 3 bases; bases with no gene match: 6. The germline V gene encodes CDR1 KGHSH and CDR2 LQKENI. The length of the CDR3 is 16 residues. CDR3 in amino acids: CASSPPGTSGGHEQFF. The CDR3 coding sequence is TGTGCCAGCTCACCCCCCGGGACTAGCGGGGGTCATGAGCAGTTCTTC.

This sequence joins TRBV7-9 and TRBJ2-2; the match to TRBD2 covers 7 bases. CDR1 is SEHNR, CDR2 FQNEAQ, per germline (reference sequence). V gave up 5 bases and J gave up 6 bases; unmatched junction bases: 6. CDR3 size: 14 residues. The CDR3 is CASSPWGGAGELFF. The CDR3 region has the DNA TGTGCCAGCAGCCCCTGGGGAGGGGCCGGGGAGCTGTTTTTT.

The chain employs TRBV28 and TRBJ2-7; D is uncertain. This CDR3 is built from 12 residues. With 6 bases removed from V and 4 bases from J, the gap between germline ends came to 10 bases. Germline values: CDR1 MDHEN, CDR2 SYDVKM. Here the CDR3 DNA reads TGTGCCAGCAGCAAAATAAAGTACGAGCAGTACTTC. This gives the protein CASSKIKYEQYF.

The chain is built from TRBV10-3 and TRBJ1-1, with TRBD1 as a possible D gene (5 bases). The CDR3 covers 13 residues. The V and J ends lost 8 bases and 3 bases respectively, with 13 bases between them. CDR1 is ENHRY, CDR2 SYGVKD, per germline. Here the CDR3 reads CAIRGDVDTEAFF. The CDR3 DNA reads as TGTGCCATCCGGGGGGACGTGGACACTGAAGCTTTCTTT.

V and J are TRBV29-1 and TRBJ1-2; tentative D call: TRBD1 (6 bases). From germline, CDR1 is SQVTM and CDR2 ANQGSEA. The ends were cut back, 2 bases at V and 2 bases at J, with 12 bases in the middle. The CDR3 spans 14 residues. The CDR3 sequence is CSVEWRTVNYGYTF. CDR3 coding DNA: TGCAGCGTTGAATGGAGGACAGTAAACTATGGCTACACCTTC.

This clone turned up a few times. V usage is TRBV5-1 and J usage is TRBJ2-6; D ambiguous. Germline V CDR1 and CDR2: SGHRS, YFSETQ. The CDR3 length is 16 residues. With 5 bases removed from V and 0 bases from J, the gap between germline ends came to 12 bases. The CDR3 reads CASRSFMYSGANVLTF. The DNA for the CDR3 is TGCGCCAGCAGGTCCTTTATGTACTCTGGGGCCAACGTCCTGACTTTC.